The clone carrying this T cell receptor (beta chain) was counted a single time. The antigen remains undetermined. The data were taken from a study of CD8+ T cells in alopecia areata. In the study overall: Treated patients received oral tofacitinib, 5 to 10 mg twice daily. Treated patients' severity was scored by percentage of affected scalp area.

Study outcomes and limitations: Scalp data also include sequences from resident alphabeta T cells of normal skin.

This CDR3 is 12 amino acids long. Trimming stripped 7 bases from V and 2 bases from J, with 11 bases between. Germline V gene sequence: CDR1 SQVTM, CDR2 ANQGSEA. TCR sequencing used cDNA made by reverse transcription of extracted RNA. Assay used: immunoSEQ multiplex PCR; TCRdb lists only in-frame clones, some missing. The repertoire consists of roughly 120,000 clones, with around 58% occurring once and the leading ten covering approximately 29%. The treatment denotes: oral pan-JAK inhibitor, 5-10 mg twice daily. This clonotype was obtained from a human donor with alopecia areata. The sample here was CD8+ T cells sorted from blood, taken at week 4, from a patient treated with tofacitinib. The J gene is TRBJ1-2, the V gene TRBV29-1; D unclear. In nucleotides, the CDR3 is TGCAGCGCCGAAGGGCTGAACTATGGCTACACCTTC. Its translation is CSAEGLNYGYTF.